Described below is a single T cell receptor beta chain sequence and its context. As yet, its antigen is unknown. Germline V gene data show CDR1 as MNHNS and CDR2 as SASEGT. The CDR3 has 17 residues. With 4 bases clipped from V and 0 bases from J, the junction kept 12 bases outside the gene matches. The sample comes from a study of blood T cells in healthy people across ages. Those donating, healthy Caucasian individuals from Russia, were aged roughly 6 to 90. The total RNA that was extracted per sample amounted to at least 5.5 micrograms. Study-level results: Higher diversity and more naive CD4+ cells were features of long-lived donors, compared to aged donors. Considered underestimates were the diversity estimates obtained from one million T cells.

The use of a sample-barcoded 5' primer and a J-beta primer mix characterized a second PCR of about 7 to 12 cycles. TCRdb re-called the 5' RACE reads with MiXCR, one entry per CDR3 protein. The sample lists about 1.4 million distinct CDR3 sequences, 59% seen once, with over 5% in the top ten. The chain links TRBV6-1 to TRBJ2-7; 7 bases match TRBD1. The clonotype originates from a young man in good health. The sample comprised blood. CDR3 protein: CASSAFTGTAISYEQYF. In DNA, the CDR3 is TGTGCCAGCAGTGCATTTACCGGGACAGCCATCTCCTACGAGCAGTACTTC.